One and the same sample provided the 8 T cell receptor beta chains below, sequenced in a study of beta chain features in type 1 diabetes (dated by TCRdb to about 2018). The investigation overall reported the following: Type 1 diabetes patients showed a moderate but significant shortening of TCRB CDR3 length in all four CD4+ subsets.

The method behind the library was the immunoSEQ multiplex PCR assay. All of the isolated RNA was reverse transcribed with the High Capacity cDNA Reverse Transcription Kit, so expressed TCRB transcripts were sequenced. This immuneACCESS table, as held by TCRdb, lists in-frame sequences with V and J called but not all clones. Of the missing ones, under half trace to an unresolved V gene in checked studies; the others have no known cause. The sample table lists about 27,000 clones, 45% to 65% of them with a count of one. The top ten clones comprise roughly 1.5% of the sample. For these TCRs, the target antigens are not known. Sequencing used Tregs from blood. The cell subset or site label, read with the paper, signifies: regulatory CD4+ T cells. These TCRs come from a woman aged 18-30 years with type 1 diabetes.

This clone was seen more than once but under ten times. This chain links TRBV5-1 with TRBJ1-4; 7 nucleotides agree with TRBD1. J lost 0 bases, V lost 0 bases, and 5 bases had no gene match. CDR3 length: 17 amino acids. Germline CDR1 reads SGHRS; CDR2 reads YFSETQ. The CDR3 here is CASSLAGTASTNEKLFF. CDR3 DNA: TGCGCCAGCAGCTTGGCAGGGACAGCTTCAACTAATGAAAAACTGTTTTTT.

The V call is TRBV4-3, the J call TRBJ2-5; 15 nucleotides align to TRBD2. The CDR3 loop spans 17 amino acids. From germline, CDR1 is LGHNA and CDR2 YSLEER. Unmatched junction bases numbered 8, after V lost 4 bases and J lost 5 bases. The CDR3 DNA reads as TGCGCCAGCAGCCCCGGACTAGCGGGAGGGCGGTTGGAGACCCAGTACTTC. Its protein product is CASSPGLAGGRLETQYF.

The V and J genes are TRBV2 and TRBJ2-7; 9 bases are a match to TRBD1. The CDR3 is 16 residues long. Germline-derived CDR1 and CDR2 are SNHLY and FYNNEI. The V segment lost 0 bases and the J segment 6 bases; nucleotides outside the gene matches: 9. This CDR3 reads CASSEAPPGQGLEQYF. The CDR3 region has the DNA TGTGCCAGCAGTGAAGCGCCTCCGGGACAGGGTCTCGAGCAGTACTTC.

The CDR3: CASSDSEGSYEQYV. In DNA form, the CDR3 reads TGTGCCAGCAGTGACTCGGAGGGGAGCTACGAGCAGTACGTC. The chain employs TRBV6-4 and TRBJ2-7; D is possibly TRBD2 (6 bases). The CDR3 has 14 amino acids. From germline, CDR1 is MRHNA and CDR2 SNTAGT. V shed 0 bases and J shed 3 bases, with 9 bases lying between them.

V and J are TRBV7-9 and TRBJ2-7; 7 positions agree with TRBD2. The CDR3 sequence is 14 residues long. With 2 bases clipped from V and 2 bases from J, the junction kept 3 bases outside the gene matches. Germline CDR1 and CDR2: SEHNR and FQNEAQ (reference sequence). The CDR3 is CASSLFAGAYEQYF. Written as DNA, the CDR3 is TGTGCCAGCAGCTTATTTGCGGGAGCCTACGAGCAGTACTTC.

This chain connects TRBV5-1 to TRBJ2-7; 11 bases line up with TRBD2. Per germline, CDR1 SGHRS and CDR2 YFSETQ. CDR3 length equals 18 residues. With 1 base clipped from V and 0 bases from J, the junction kept 9 bases outside the gene matches. CDR3 residues: CASSLLGSGRASSYEQYF. The CDR3 DNA is TGCGCCAGCAGCTTGTTAGGTAGCGGGAGGGCCAGCTCCTACGAGCAGTACTTC.

The chain couples TRBV30 to TRBJ2-7, with 9 positions matching TRBD1. The ends lost 2 bases at V and 6 bases at J; junction bases unmatched: 11. Germline loops: CDR1 GTSNPN, CDR2 SVGIG (reference sequence). The CDR3 loop spans 15 amino acids. CDR3 region: CAWSSFDRGKSEQYF. CDR3 DNA sequence: TGTGCCTGGAGTTCATTCGACAGGGGGAAGAGCGAGCAGTACTTC. Looking up the rest from reference TRBV30 and TRBJ2-7 gives the full variable domain: SQTIHQWPATLVQPVGSPLSLECTVEGTSNPNLYWYRQAAGRGLQLLFYSVGIGQISSEVPQNLSASRPQDRQFILSSKKLLLSDSGFYLCAWSSFDRGKSEQYFGPGTRLTVT.

The CDR3 region is CASSVSHADEQFF. CDR3 in DNA: TGTGCCAGCAGTGTTTCGCATGCGGATGAGCAGTTCTTC. This chain links TRBV25-1 with TRBJ2-1; no clear D. The ends were cut back, 4 bases at V and 8 bases at J, with 12 bases in the middle. The CDR3 is 13 amino acids. Germline V lookup: CDR1 MGHDK, CDR2 SYGVNS.